The 11 T cell receptor beta chains in this list originate from one sample, sequenced in a study of vaccination effects on CD4 cells after COVID-19. No antigens are known for them. Using viral peptide pools, the ViraFEST assay grew out antigen-specific CD4+ T cells prior to sequencing. On roughly day 10 of culture, CD4+ T cells were separated out. Convalescent patients had PCR-confirmed SARS-CoV-2 infection between March and December 2020. Only in-frame clones appear in the TCRdb table, and some are missing; sequencing was by immunoSEQ multiplex PCR. In the table there are around 49,000 clones, around 75% of which are singletons. The sample in question was CD4+ T cells from PBMCs cultured with a peptide pool, obtained before COVID-19 vaccination. These receptors were obtained from a human donor who had a prior SARS-CoV-2 infection.

This clone appeared once. CDR3 nucleotides: TGTGCCAGCAGTTTAAACAGGGACTATGGCTACACCTTC. Its protein product is CASSLNRDYGYTF. This chain uses TRBV12-3 or TRBV12-4 with TRBJ1-2; possibly TRBD1 for D (6 bases). CDR3 length equals 13 residues. V shed 2 bases and J shed 3 bases, with 7 bases lying between them.

The V call is TRBV7-8, the J call TRBJ2-3, with D perhaps matching TRBD1 or TRBD2 (5 bases each). V shed 6 bases and J shed 6 bases, with 19 bases lying between them. The CDR3 has 15 residues. CDR1 and CDR2 from the germline V gene are SGHVS and FQNEAQ. The CDR3, as DNA: TGTGCCAGCAGGCGGACACGGGACCCCAGCGATACGCAGTATTTT. It specifies CASRRTRDPSDTQYF.

CDR3 sequence: CASSHDGPSYEQYF. The CDR3 nucleotides are TGTGCCAGCAGCCATGACGGCCCCTCCTACGAGCAGTACTTC. This chain links TRBV3-1 (or the pseudogene TRBV3-2) with TRBJ2-7; D uncertain. There are 14 residues in the CDR3. Deletions cut 3 bases from V and 0 bases from J, with 9 bases between. The germline V gene has CDR1 LGHDT and CDR2 YNNKEL (reference sequence).

This clone was seen a few times. This chain uses TRBV6-6 with TRBJ1-1, with D uncertain. V lost 7 bases to trimming and J lost 1 base, with 19 bases between them. Germline loops: CDR1 MNHNY, CDR2 SVGAGI (reference sequence). The CDR3 length is 16 residues. The chain's CDR3 is CASTAGTKYRNTEAFF. The CDR3 coding sequence is TGTGCCAGCACGGCCGGAACTAAATACAGGAACACTGAAGCTTTCTTT.

V is TRBV6-5 and J is TRBJ2-3; 12 bases map to TRBD2. This CDR3 region has 15 residues. The germline V gene has CDR1 MNHEY and CDR2 SVGAGI. V gave up 6 bases and J gave up 5 bases; unmatched junction bases: 6. Here the CDR3 reads CASRRLAGALDTQYF. The CDR3, as DNA: TGTGCCAGCAGAAGACTAGCGGGGGCCTTAGATACGCAGTATTTT.

This chain connects TRBV7-9 to TRBJ2-1; 10 nucleotides align to TRBD2. The CDR3 sequence is 17 residues long. The J segment lost 7 bases and the V segment lost 1 base, leaving 10 bases of the junction unmatched. Germline V gene sequence: CDR1 SEHNR, CDR2 FQNEAQ (reference sequence). CDR3 DNA sequence: TGTGCCAGCAGCTTAGTAGCGCTAGCGGGGGCCTCGAATGAGCAGTTCTTC. Amino acids: CASSLVALAGASNEQFF.

A remark on this clone: One junction end disagrees with the germline gene, perhaps due to a read error. This rearrangement joins TRBV7-7 to TRBJ2-3; D may be TRBD1 (6 bases). The CDR3 length is 15 residues. CDR1 and CDR2 (germline): SSHAT, FNYEAQ (reference sequence). This CDR3 reads CASSLSWGPQDTQYF. Here the CDR3 DNA reads TGTGCTAGCAGCTTATCCTGGGGGCCTCAAGATACGCAGTATTTT.

This chain's CDR3 is CASSARRIETQYF. CDR3 nucleotide sequence: TGTGCCAGCAGCGCTAGAAGGATCGAGACCCAGTACTTC. The V gene is TRBV7-2, the J gene TRBJ2-5, with D hard to call. The ends were cut back, 5 bases at V and 5 bases at J, with 12 bases in the middle. The CDR3 consists of 13 residues. CDR1 is SGHTA, CDR2 FQGNSA, per germline.

This chain connects TRBV18 to TRBJ1-1; 11 bases match TRBD1. J gave up 5 bases and V 1 base, and 3 bases lay outside the gene matches. CDR3 length: 15 amino acids. Germline-derived CDR1 and CDR2 are KGHSH and LQKENI. CDR3 protein: CASSPRTGGRTEAFF. DNA of the CDR3: TGTGCCAGCTCACCACGGACAGGGGGCAGGACTGAAGCTTTCTTT.

This clone was seen a few times. The chain joins TRBV5-8 to TRBJ1-5, with D maybe TRBD1 (5 bases). The CDR3 loop spans 16 amino acids. Germline V gives CDR1 SGHTS, CDR2 YDEGEE. The V and J ends lost 2 bases and 0 bases respectively, with 12 bases between them. DNA of the CDR3: TGTGCCAGCAGCTTCGGGGGGGTATATAGCAATCAGCCCCAGCATTTT. This sequence encodes CASSFGGVYSNQPQHF.

This chain joins TRBV7-2 and TRBJ2-5, with TRBD2 matching over 10 bases. The CDR3 spans 15 residues. The germline V gene encodes CDR1 SGHTA and CDR2 FQGNSA. V trimming: 1 base; J trimming: 1 base; junction bases outside the gene matches: 0. This chain's CDR3 is CASSLERGGQETQYF. The CDR3 DNA sequence: TGTGCCAGCAGCTTAGAGCGGGGGGGCCAAGAGACCCAGTACTTC.